These 26 T cell receptor beta chains originate from one sample sequenced in a study of vaccination effects on CD4 cells after COVID-19. These receptors have no known antigen. Expansion with viral peptide pools was applied to antigen-specific CD4+ T cells by the ViraFEST assay prior to sequencing. Culture lasted roughly 9 days before CD4+ T cell isolation. Two doses of BNT162b2 or mRNA-1273 vaccine were administered to participants. Repertoires were generated with immunoSEQ multiplex PCR, while TCRdb's copy carries only in-frame clones and drops some. The sample lists about 31,000 clones; about two thirds were seen once. The specimen comprised CD4+ T cells from PBMCs cultured with SARS-CoV-2 spike peptides, sampled after COVID-19 vaccination. These receptors all come from a human donor who received a COVID-19 vaccine.

This chain links TRBV5-1 with TRBJ2-7, with 10 positions matching TRBD1. The CDR3 sequence is 14 residues long. CDR1 SGHRS and CDR2 YFSETQ come from the germline V gene. The ends lost 4 bases at V and 3 bases at J; junction bases unmatched: 4. CDR3 loop: CASSRDRGVYEQYF. The CDR3 DNA sequence: TGCGCCAGCAGCAGGGACAGGGGCGTCTACGAGCAGTACTTC. Full variable domain (missing parts from reference TRBV5-1 and TRBJ2-7): KAGVTQTPRYLIKTRGQQVTLSCSPISGHRSVSWYQQTPGQGLQFLFEYFSETQRNKGNFPGRFSGRQFSNSRSEMNVSTLELGDSALYLCASSRDRGVYEQYFGPGTRLTVT.

The chain combines TRBV19 with TRBJ2-7; D remains ambiguous. The ends were cut back, 8 bases at V and 3 bases at J, with 20 bases in the middle. This CDR3 is 15 amino acids long. From germline, CDR1 is LNHDA and CDR2 SQIVND (reference sequence). The CDR3 DNA follows: TGTGCCAGTCGAGCGTCAGGACGGAGTTTCTACGAGCAGTACTTC. It codes for CASRASGRSFYEQYF.

This clone was observed a single time. This sequence joins TRBV11-2 and TRBJ1-1, with D possibly being TRBD1 (5 bases). The CDR3 length is 15 residues. The V and J ends lost 5 bases and 0 bases respectively, with 13 bases between them. CDR1 and CDR2 from the germline V gene are SGHAT and FQNNGV. The CDR3 spells CASSPRQYVNTEAFF. As DNA, the CDR3 is TGTGCCAGCAGCCCCAGACAGTATGTGAACACTGAAGCTTTCTTT. The whole variable domain, filled in from reference TRBV11-2 and TRBJ1-1, reads EAGVAQSPRYKIIEKRQSVAFWCNPISGHATLYWYQQILGQGPKLLIQFQNNGVVDDSQLPKDRFSAERLKGVDSTLKIQPAKLEDSAVYLCASSPRQYVNTEAFFGQGTRLTVV.

This clone has just one count. This chain links TRBV7-8 with TRBJ2-7; maybe TRBD1 (6 bases). The V gene lost 8 bases and the J gene lost 2 bases, with 19 bases spanning the gap. This CDR3 contains 15 residues. From germline, CDR1 is SGHVS and CDR2 FQNEAQ. Here the CDR3 DNA reads TGTGCCAGCGGGGACACAGAGACCTCTACCTACGAGCAGTACTTC. Translated, it gives CASGDTETSTYEQYF.

This chain uses TRBV13 with TRBJ2-3, with D perhaps matching TRBD1 (6 bases). Between the trimmed V and J ends, which lost 6 bases and 3 bases, there was a span of 19 bases. Per germline, CDR1 PRHDT and CDR2 FYEKMQ (reference sequence). CDR3 size: 16 residues. CDR3 amino acids: CASRFTGLGRTDTQYF. In nucleotides, the CDR3 is TGTGCCAGCAGATTTACAGGGTTGGGGAGAACAGATACGCAGTATTTT. Based on the CDR3 plus reference TRBV13 and TRBJ2-3, the full variable domain is AAGVIQSPRHLIKEKRETATLKCYPIPRHDTVYWYQQGPGQDPQFLISFYEKMQSDKGSIPDRFSAQQFSDYHSELNMSSLELGDSALYFCASRFTGLGRTDTQYFGPGTRLTVL.

This clone was seen once. This chain connects TRBV27 to TRBJ2-6, with D maybe TRBD2 (5 bases). V lost 2 bases and J 1 base, leaving 12 bases between the germline ends. The CDR3 extends over 17 amino acids. Germline V gene sequence: CDR1 MNHEY, CDR2 SMNVEV (reference sequence). CDR3 amino acids: CASSLVTGVSGANVLTF. The CDR3 DNA sequence: TGTGCCAGCAGTTTAGTCACCGGGGTATCTGGGGCCAACGTCCTGACTTTC.

The V call is TRBV19, the J call TRBJ2-6, with TRBD1 identical over 8 bases. With V trimmed by 5 bases and J by 2 bases, 8 bases remained unmatched. This CDR3 comprises 17 residues. The germline V gene has CDR1 LNHDA and CDR2 SQIVND (reference sequence). CDR3 in amino acids: CASSLRTGRPGANVLTF. In DNA form, the CDR3 reads TGTGCCAGTAGTCTTCGGACAGGGCGGCCTGGGGCCAACGTCCTGACTTTC.

This clone came up a few times. The chain has TRBV4-1 and TRBJ1-2, with 7 bases that match TRBD1. J gave up 3 bases and V 6 bases, and 10 bases lay outside the gene matches. Germline V gene sequence: CDR1 MGHRA, CDR2 YSYEKL. The CDR3 is 15 residues long. In DNA, the CDR3 is TGCGCCAGCAGGCACCAGACAGGGCTCCACTATGGCTACACCTTC. Protein: CASRHQTGLHYGYTF.

The V call is TRBV2, the J call TRBJ1-1; D unclear. Trimming stripped 6 bases from V and 0 bases from J, with 8 bases between. Germline V gives CDR1 SNHLY, CDR2 FYNNEI. This CDR3 spans 13 amino acids. In DNA, the CDR3 is TGTGCCAGCAGCGGGGAGATGAACACTGAAGCTTTCTTT. Protein product: CASSGEMNTEAFF.

CDR3 sequence reads: CASSQEVGRDRGFYYGYTF. CDR3 in DNA: TGTGCCAGCAGCCAAGAAGTCGGGCGGGACAGGGGGTTTTACTATGGCTACACCTTC. J is TRBJ1-2 and V is TRBV4-2; TRBD1 aligns across 11 bases. The V gene's germline CDR1 is LGHNA and CDR2 YNFKEQ. The CDR3 extends over 19 amino acids. The J segment lost 3 bases and the V segment lost 0 bases, leaving 12 bases of the junction unmatched.

This clone was recorded only once. J is TRBJ2-3 and V is TRBV19; the match to TRBD2 covers 7 bases. Germline-derived CDR1 and CDR2 are LNHDA and SQIVND (reference sequence). The CDR3 is 15 residues long. J lost 1 base, V lost 1 base, and 2 bases had no gene match. The CDR3 loop is CASSIVGGGTDTQYF. The CDR3 coding sequence is TGTGCCAGTAGTATAGTTGGGGGGGGCACAGATACGCAGTATTTT.

This clone appeared once. This chain links TRBV9 with TRBJ2-3; unclear D gene. The V and J ends lost 0 bases and 6 bases respectively, with 8 bases between them. This CDR3 spans 13 amino acids. Per the germline V gene, CDR1 is SGDLS and CDR2 is YYNGEE. In DNA form, the CDR3 reads TGTGCCAGCAGCGTAGTGGTTATGGATACGCAGTATTTT. As protein: CASSVVVMDTQYF. Using reference TRBV9 and TRBJ2-3 for the parts outside the CDR3, the full variable domain is DSGVTQTPKHLITATGQRVTLRCSPRSGDLSVYWYQQSLDQGLQFLIQYYNGEERAKGNILERFSAQQFPDLHSELNLSSLELGDSALYFCASSVVVMDTQYFGPGTRLTVL.

The chain is built from TRBV4-2 and TRBJ2-3; D uncertain. Germline CDR1 reads LGHNA; CDR2 reads YNFKEQ. The germline V and J ends were trimmed by 6 bases and 1 base, with 14 bases remaining between them. The CDR3 covers 15 residues. Written as DNA, the CDR3 is TGTGCCAGCAGTCAAACTTCTTCTGGCACAGATACGCAGTATTTT. This encodes CASSQTSSGTDTQYF.

This clone occurred a few times. The rearrangement joins TRBV4-2 to TRBJ1-5, with no clear D. Germline V CDR1 and CDR2: LGHNA, YNFKEQ. V lost 0 bases and J lost 1, with 10 bases in between. This CDR3 is built from 16 residues. The CDR3 DNA is TGTGCCAGCAGCCAAGAAATGGTGGGGAGCAATCAGCCCCAGCATTTT. As protein: CASSQEMVGSNQPQHF.

This chain uses TRBV6-5 with TRBJ2-1; 9 positions agree with TRBD1. The V segment lost 2 bases and the J segment 1 base; nucleotides outside the gene matches: 0. Germline CDR1 MNHEY, CDR2 SVGAGI. This CDR3 has 15 amino acids. CDR3 protein: CASSYDRGSYNEQFF. DNA of the CDR3: TGTGCCAGCAGTTACGACAGGGGGTCCTACAATGAGCAGTTCTTC.

The CDR3 DNA sequence: TGCGCCAGCAGCTACATCTCCGGGACAGGGGAAGAGACCCAGTACTTC. Protein sequence: CASSYISGTGEETQYF. J is TRBJ2-5 and V is TRBV5-1, with 10 bases matching TRBD1. The CDR3 loop spans 16 amino acids. CDR1 is SGHRS and CDR2 is YFSETQ in the germline V gene. The V gene end was trimmed by 3 bases and the J gene end by 3 bases; junction bases not matched to a gene: 8.

This clone was seen only a few times. The V and J genes are TRBV11-2 and TRBJ1-2; tentative D call: TRBD1 (5 bases). CDR3 length: 17 amino acids. Germline CDR1 SGHAT, CDR2 FQNNGV. V was pared by 0 bases and J by 4 bases, with 18 bases between. The CDR3 is CASSLDWVMGGGYGYTF. As DNA, the CDR3 is TGTGCCAGCAGCTTAGATTGGGTGATGGGGGGAGGCTATGGCTACACCTTC.

The V and J genes are TRBV18 and TRBJ2-7; maybe TRBD2 (6 bases). Germline V gene lookup returns CDR1 KGHSH and CDR2 LQKENI. The CDR3 is 15 residues long. V was cut by 3 bases and J by 1 base, with 13 bases left in between. CDR3 sequence reads: CASSPGSGYSYEQYF. Written as DNA, the CDR3 is TGTGCCAGCTCACCTGGCAGCGGGTATTCCTACGAGCAGTACTTC.

This chain connects TRBV7-9 to TRBJ2-7; the D is unclear. Germline V gene data show CDR1 as SEHNR and CDR2 as FQNEAQ (reference sequence). The CDR3 spans 16 residues. Deletions cut 0 bases from V and 2 bases from J, with 14 bases between. The CDR3 region has the DNA TGTGCCAGCAGCTTAGCGCTGACACCGCTTCCCTACGAGCAGTACTTC. Protein sequence: CASSLALTPLPYEQYF.

A few counts support this clone. This chain uses TRBV10-3 with TRBJ2-3; the D is unclear. V lost 3 bases and J 4 bases, leaving 5 bases between the germline ends. CDR1 and CDR2 from the germline V gene are ENHRY and SYGVKD. The CDR3 has 12 residues. DNA of the CDR3: TGTGCCATCAGTGACCGGGCAGATACGCAGTATTTT. Its protein product is CAISDRADTQYF.

This clone has only a few counts. CDR3 amino acids: CASSWRATNTEAFF. The CDR3 DNA sequence: TGCGCCAGCAGCTGGAGGGCCACGAACACTGAAGCTTTCTTT. V and J are TRBV5-1 and TRBJ1-1; no clear D gene. Germline V lookup: CDR1 SGHRS, CDR2 YFSETQ. This CDR3 has 14 residues. Trimming stripped 3 bases from V and 1 base from J, with 10 bases between.

The V call is TRBV11-3, the J call TRBJ2-1, with D possibly being TRBD1 or TRBD2 (7 bases each). The CDR3 has 15 amino acids. V lost 5 bases and J lost 0, with 11 bases in between. Germline CDR1 and CDR2: SGHNT and YENEEA. The CDR3 bases are TGTGCCAGCAGCCAGGGGGGGAGCTCCTACAATGAGCAGTTCTTC. This gives the protein CASSQGGSSYNEQFF.

This clone was seen a handful of times. The chain joins TRBV7-7 to TRBJ2-2, with 11 bases lining up with TRBD2. Germline values: CDR1 SSHAT, CDR2 FNYEAQ (reference sequence). V lost 2 bases to trimming and J lost 6 bases; unmatched junction nucleotides: 2. This CDR3 region has 15 residues. The CDR3 nucleotides are TGTGCCAGCAGCTTATTAGCGGGGGGGCCCGGGGAGCTGTTTTTT. It specifies CASSLLAGGPGELFF.

This chain joins TRBV28 and TRBJ2-1; the D is unclear. Germline V gene sequence: CDR1 MDHEN, CDR2 SYDVKM. This CDR3 is 12 amino acids long. The V gene lost 2 bases and the J gene lost 3 bases, with 2 bases spanning the gap. CDR3 sequence (DNA): TGTGCCAGCAGTTTAGACTACAATGAGCAGTTCTTC. This encodes CASSLDYNEQFF.

This clone is judged medium-sized (0.01 to 0.1%). The chain couples TRBV7-7 to TRBJ2-1; either TRBD1 or TRBD2 may supply D (5 bases each). The CDR3 loop spans 16 amino acids. CDR1 is SSHAT, CDR2 FNYEAQ, per germline (reference sequence). V shed 4 bases and J shed 2 bases, with 15 bases lying between them. CDR3 region: CASSSGRTIAYNEQFF. In DNA, the CDR3 is TGTGCCAGCAGCTCGGGACGGACAATAGCCTACAATGAGCAGTTCTTC.

The chain joins TRBV5-1 to TRBJ2-3; unclear D gene. Trimming stripped 4 bases from V and 0 bases from J, with 12 bases between. This CDR3 spans 15 amino acids. From germline, CDR1 is SGHRS and CDR2 YFSETQ. The CDR3 DNA sequence: TGCGCCAGCAGCCGTGACGGTTCTAGCACAGATACGCAGTATTTT. Translating gives CASSRDGSSTDTQYF.